The clone carrying this T cell receptor beta chain was counted many times. This record belongs to a study of blood T cell repertoires in COVID-19. Participant ages covered roughly 18 to 89 years across 20 to 25 US areas. As processed by the authors: Researchers report that nucleated cell counts were estimated from reference gene primer amplification. The data were produced by immunoSEQ multiplex PCR, yet TCRdb's version contains in-frame clones alone and is incomplete. V, J and clone size are those of that table, while D and trimming were read from the DNA. The table shows 200,000 or so clones, with 65% to 90% occurring only once. The length of the CDR3 is 17 residues. CDR1 and CDR2 (germline): MNHEY, SVGEGT. Germline trimming cut 2 bases from V and 4 bases from J; bases unmatched to any gene: 5.

The gene calls are TRBV6-2 or TRBV6-3 and TRBJ2-2, with TRBD2 identical over 12 bases. What was sequenced was PBMCs or T cells enriched from blood (not recorded which). The sequence came from a woman between 40 and 55 years old with acute COVID-19. The CDR3 DNA reads as TGTGCCAGCAGTTACCCCTGGACTAGCGGGATCACCGGGGAGCTGTTTTTT. This encodes CASSYPWTSGITGELFF.